This is a list of T cell receptor beta chains from one sample in a study of control samples from healthy donors and cancer patients. Only in-frame clones appear in the TCRdb table, and some are missing; sequencing was by immunoSEQ multiplex PCR. The sample comprises some 49,000 clones, approximately 92% of which are singletons, and 0.65% to 0.9% rests with the top ten. Sequences were obtained from PBMCs. The source is a man aged 25-45 years with colorectal cancer. The CDR3 runs from the conserved cysteine through the conserved F or W. The D gene is left open where the match is weak. Size is omitted from some rows. Given values are once, few, many or a class for expanded clones.

clone_size,d_call,j_call,v_call,cdr3_nt,cdr3_aa
NA,TRBD2,TRBJ2-1,TRBV4-3,TGCGCCAGCAGCTACGGGGGTAGCGGGGGGCCCCCCCTGATCTTC,CASSYGGSGGPPLIF
NA,NA,TRBJ1-4,TRBV7-9,TGTGCCAGCGGCCCCCGGCGGGGGGGTGAAAAACTGTTTTTT,CASGPRRGGEKLFF
NA,NA,TRBJ1-1,TRBV5-8,TGTGCCAGCAGTCCGGGAGTTAGGCAAGGAGCTTTCTTT,CASSPGVRQGAFF
NA,NA,TRBJ1-3,TRBV4-2,TGTGCCAGCAGCCAAGATAGTAAGGGAGTCTCTGGAAACACCATATATTTT,CASSQDSKGVSGNTIYF
once,NA,TRBJ1-1,TRBV10-2,TGCGCCAGCAGTGAGTCCGACAGTGAAGCTTTCTTT,CASSESDSEAFF
NA,TRBD1,TRBJ1-4,TRBV19,TGTGCCAGTAGTCCCGGACAGGGGGCGACTAATGAAAAACTGTTTTTT,CASSPGQGATNEKLFF
NA,TRBD1,TRBJ1-2,TRBV4-3,TGCGCCAGCAGCCAGAGACAGGGACGCTCCTATGGCTACACCTTC,CASSQRQGRSYGYTF
few,TRBD1,TRBJ1-2,TRBV7-2,TGTGCCAGCAGCCAACAGGGGGCTAAAGACTATGGCTACACCTTC,CASSQQGAKDYGYTF
NA,NA,TRBJ1-6,TRBV24-1,TGTGCCACCAGTGATTTAAAGGGGGTCGGATCACCCCTCCACTTT,CATSDLKGVGSPLHF
NA,TRBD2,TRBJ2-2,TRBV5-5,TGTGCCAGCAGCTTGGGGCTAGCGGGGGAGTTAGAGCTGTTTTTT,CASSLGLAGELELFF
NA,NA,TRBJ2-1,TRBV2,TGTGCCAGCAGTGACCGTGGACGACTAGTAGCGGATGAGCAGTTCTTC,CASSDRGRLVADEQFF
NA,NA,TRBJ2-1,TRBV5-1,TGCGCCAGCAGCTTGAGGTCGGGCTCCTACAATGAGCAGTTCTTC,CASSLRSGSYNEQFF
NA,NA,TRBJ2-6,TRBV30,TGTGCCTGGAGGTCTAGGGCGGCTGGGGCCAACGTCCTGACTTTC,CAWRSRAAGANVLTF
NA,NA,TRBJ1-1,TRBV5-1,TGCGCCAGCAGTTTAATGGGACCGGGAGAGACTGAAGCTTTCTTT,CASSLMGPGETEAFF
once,TRBD1,TRBJ1-4,TRBV27,TGTGCCAGCCGGGGACAGTCTAATGAAAAACTGTTTTTT,CASRGQSNEKLFF
once,NA,TRBJ1-2,TRBV28,TGTGCCAGCCGGGGGGTGAGTGGCTACACCTTC,CASRGVSGYTF
NA,NA,TRBJ1-6,TRBV9,TGTGCCAGCAGCGTTCTCGGCGATAATTCGCCCCTCCACTTT,CASSVLGDNSPLHF
NA,NA,TRBJ2-7,TRBV4-3,TGCGCCAGCAGCCAAGAAGGTTCGGGCAGTCACCCTCGCCGGCCGTACTTC,CASSQEGSGSHPRRPYF
NA,TRBD1,TRBJ1-1,TRBV29-1,TGCAGCGCAATTGGGACAGCAGAAGCTTTCTTT,CSAIGTAEAFF
NA,NA,TRBJ1-1,TRBV2,TGTGCCAGCAGTGGTCACAACACTGAAGCTTTCTTT,CASSGHNTEAFF
NA,NA,TRBJ1-2,TRBV5-8,TGTGCCACCCAAGTCCCCCCATATATCTATGGCTACACCTTC,CATQVPPYIYGYTF
NA,NA,TRBJ1-1,TRBV6-6,TGTGCCAGCAGTTACTCGAGGGGCTGGGATCTCTTTTTCCCCTTT,CASSYSRGWDLFFPF